This is a list of T cell receptor beta chains from one sample in a study of early T cells in non-severe SARS-CoV-2 infection. TCRdb reprocessed the 5' RACE reads with MiXCR, giving one entry per CDR3 protein. Of approximately 32,000 distinct CDR3 sequences listed, 3.9% are singletons. Sequenced material: whole blood. The receptor set was obtained from an adult who was a healthcare worker with PCR-confirmed SARS-CoV-2 infection or an uninfected control (not recorded which). Each CDR3 is given with its conserved first and last residue. Each record gives: CDR3 DNA, CDR3 protein, J gene, clone size, V gene, CDR3 length, D gene. A D gene is named only where the DNA matches it firmly. Size values are once, few and many counts, or a class for expanded clones, and some rows have none.

CDR3 DNA: TGTGCCTGGAGTCCGTTTGCAGGGAGTAACTATGGCTACACCTTC
CDR3 protein: CAWSPFAGSNYGYTF
J gene: TRBJ1-2
clone size: many
V gene: TRBV30
CDR3 length: 15
D gene: NA

CDR3 DNA: TGTGCCAGCAGTTACGAGGCCAGCCATAGCAATCAGCCCCAGCATTTT
CDR3 protein: CASSYEASHSNQPQHF
J gene: TRBJ1-5
clone size: many
V gene: TRBV6-6
CDR3 length: 16
D gene: NA

CDR3 DNA: TGTGCCAGCAGTGAAACCCGATCGGGTCAGCCCCAGCATTTT
CDR3 protein: CASSETRSGQPQHF
J gene: TRBJ1-5
clone size: many
V gene: TRBV2
CDR3 length: 14
D gene: NA

CDR3 DNA: TGCGCCAGCAGCTTTAAACAGGGAGCGGCCATTAACAATGAGCAGTTCTTC
CDR3 protein: CASSFKQGAAINNEQFF
J gene: TRBJ2-1
clone size: many
V gene: TRBV5-1
CDR3 length: 17
D gene: NA

CDR3 DNA: TGTGCCAGCAGTGATTGGCAGGGGGGAAACACTGAAGCTTTCTTT
CDR3 protein: CASSDWQGGNTEAFF
J gene: TRBJ1-1
clone size: many
V gene: TRBV6-1
CDR3 length: 15
D gene: TRBD1

CDR3 DNA: TGTGCCAGCAGTTCCACAGGGGGATATGGTACTGAAGCTTTCTTT
CDR3 protein: CASSSTGGYGTEAFF
J gene: TRBJ1-1
clone size: many
V gene: TRBV27
CDR3 length: 15
D gene: TRBD1

CDR3 DNA: TGTGCCAGCAGCAGCCGCCGGGGACTAGCGGGGGGGCCTCCAGATACGCAGTATTTT
CDR3 protein: CASSSRRGLAGGPPDTQYF
J gene: TRBJ2-3
clone size: many
V gene: TRBV7-2
CDR3 length: 19
D gene: TRBD2

CDR3 DNA: TGTGCCAGCAGCTCCTCGGCTAGCGGCGAATACGAGCAGTACTTC
CDR3 protein: CASSSSASGEYEQYF
J gene: TRBJ2-7
clone size: few
V gene: TRBV7-2
CDR3 length: 15
D gene: TRBD2

CDR3 DNA: TGTGCCAGCAGCCCCGACAGGGGGCCTAATTCACCCCTCCACTTT
CDR3 protein: CASSPDRGPNSPLHF
J gene: TRBJ1-6
clone size: many
V gene: TRBV7-9
CDR3 length: 15
D gene: TRBD1

CDR3 DNA: TGTGCCAGCAGCCCCACAGGGAGGGCCACCGCAGATACGCAGTATTTT
CDR3 protein: CASSPTGRATADTQYF
J gene: TRBJ2-3
clone size: few
V gene: TRBV5-6
CDR3 length: 16
D gene: NA

CDR3 DNA: TGTGCCAGTAGTGGAGACCCCTCGGGACCGCACTATGGCTACACCTTC
CDR3 protein: CASSGDPSGPHYGYTF
J gene: TRBJ1-2
clone size: many
V gene: TRBV19
CDR3 length: 16
D gene: NA

CDR3 DNA: TGTGCCAGCAGCCTTTTTGGCGGGACAGGGGATCGGGACGAGCAGTACTTC
CDR3 protein: CASSLFGGTGDRDEQYF
J gene: TRBJ2-7
clone size: few
V gene: TRBV6-6
CDR3 length: 17
D gene: TRBD1

CDR3 DNA: TGTGCCAGCAGCAGTGACAGGGGTAATCAGCCCCAGCATTTT
CDR3 protein: CASSSDRGNQPQHF
J gene: TRBJ1-5
clone size: NA
V gene: TRBV12-3/TRBV12-4
CDR3 length: 14
D gene: TRBD1

CDR3 DNA: TGCAGCCCTTCCTGGACAGGCGGTCGGAAGACCCTCCACTTT
CDR3 protein: CSPSWTGGRKTLHF
J gene: TRBJ1-6
clone size: many
V gene: TRBV29-1
CDR3 length: 14
D gene: TRBD1

CDR3 DNA: TGTGCCAGCAGCTTAGGGGCTAGCGGGACCGTCTACGAGCAGTACTTC
CDR3 protein: CASSLGASGTVYEQYF
J gene: TRBJ2-7
clone size: many
V gene: TRBV7-2
CDR3 length: 16
D gene: TRBD2

CDR3 DNA: TGTGCCAGTAGTATCTCCCCCGGGCCCGGGGAGCTGTTTTTT
CDR3 protein: CASSISPGPGELFF
J gene: TRBJ2-2
clone size: few
V gene: TRBV19
CDR3 length: 14
D gene: NA

CDR3 DNA: TGTGCCAGCAGCCTGAATACAGGGTCGAGCTCCTACGAGCAGTACTTC
CDR3 protein: CASSLNTGSSSYEQYF
J gene: TRBJ2-7
clone size: NA
V gene: TRBV4-2
CDR3 length: 16
D gene: NA

CDR3 DNA: TGTGCCAGCAGCCCATCTAGCGGGGCGGAGACCCAGTACTTC
CDR3 protein: CASSPSSGAETQYF
J gene: TRBJ2-5
clone size: many
V gene: TRBV5-4
CDR3 length: 14
D gene: TRBD2

CDR3 DNA: TGTGCCAGCACTCCAGGGTGGAAACAGGGCCAAGAGACCCAGTACTTC
CDR3 protein: CASTPGWKQGQETQYF
J gene: TRBJ2-5
clone size: many
V gene: TRBV11-2
CDR3 length: 16
D gene: NA

CDR3 DNA: TGTGCCAGTAGTACGACAGGGGTGGACTATGGCTACACCTTC
CDR3 protein: CASSTTGVDYGYTF
J gene: TRBJ1-2
clone size: many
V gene: TRBV19
CDR3 length: 14
D gene: TRBD1

CDR3 DNA: TGTGCCAGCAGGAGGGACAGGGGAAGGTATGGCTACACCTTC
CDR3 protein: CASRRDRGRYGYTF
J gene: TRBJ1-2
clone size: many
V gene: TRBV7-2
CDR3 length: 14
D gene: TRBD1

CDR3 DNA: TGTGCCAGCACCCGTCGGACGGCCAGCTCCTACAATGAGCAGTTCTTC
CDR3 protein: CASTRRTASSYNEQFF
J gene: TRBJ2-1
clone size: many
V gene: TRBV27
CDR3 length: 16
D gene: NA

CDR3 DNA: TGCAGTGCTGCTGGACAGGGTAAACGGTACGAGCAGTACTTC
CDR3 protein: CSAAGQGKRYEQYF
J gene: TRBJ2-7
clone size: NA
V gene: TRBV20-1
CDR3 length: 14
D gene: TRBD1

CDR3 DNA: TGTGCCAGCAGTGAAGTCGGTAGCGGGGGCCGTTACGAGCAGTACTTC
CDR3 protein: CASSEVGSGGRYEQYF
J gene: TRBJ2-7
clone size: many
V gene: TRBV2
CDR3 length: 16
D gene: TRBD2

CDR3 DNA: TGTGCCAGCAGTCCCGGACCGAATTATGGCTACACCTTC
CDR3 protein: CASSPGPNYGYTF
J gene: TRBJ1-2
clone size: many
V gene: TRBV12-3/TRBV12-4
CDR3 length: 13
D gene: NA

CDR3 DNA: TGTGCCAGCACCATAAACACGATTCATGAAGCTTTCTTT
CDR3 protein: CASTINTIHEAFF
J gene: TRBJ1-1
clone size: few
V gene: TRBV5-5
CDR3 length: 13
D gene: NA

CDR3 DNA: TGTGCCAGCAGCAGGATAGACAGGGGCGAAGGCGAGCAGTACTTC
CDR3 protein: CASSRIDRGEGEQYF
J gene: TRBJ2-7
clone size: many
V gene: TRBV5-6
CDR3 length: 15
D gene: TRBD1

CDR3 DNA: TGTGCCAGCAGTTTAGGCGGCAGATTAACCTACGAGCAGTACTTC
CDR3 protein: CASSLGGRLTYEQYF
J gene: TRBJ2-7
clone size: NA
V gene: TRBV12-3/TRBV12-4
CDR3 length: 15
D gene: NA

CDR3 DNA: TGTGCCATCAACACGGGGATCACAGATACGCAGTATTTT
CDR3 protein: CAINTGITDTQYF
J gene: TRBJ2-3
clone size: few
V gene: TRBV10-3
CDR3 length: 13
D gene: NA

CDR3 DNA: TGCAGTGCTAGTGTCAGGACAGGCCTCGGGTACGAGCAGTACTTC
CDR3 protein: CSASVRTGLGYEQYF
J gene: TRBJ2-7
clone size: NA
V gene: TRBV20-1
CDR3 length: 15
D gene: TRBD1

CDR3 DNA: TGCGCCAGCAGCCAAGGAGGTCCGTCCAATGAGCAGTTCTTC
CDR3 protein: CASSQGGPSNEQFF
J gene: TRBJ2-1
clone size: many
V gene: TRBV4-1
CDR3 length: 14
D gene: NA

CDR3 DNA: TGCAGCCCCCAGCGGTTGACTGAAGCTTTCTTT
CDR3 protein: CSPQRLTEAFF
J gene: TRBJ1-1
clone size: many
V gene: TRBV29-1
CDR3 length: 11
D gene: NA

CDR3 DNA: TGTGCTGTGAGGGCTTGGGGTCGGGGCTACACCTTC
CDR3 protein: CAVRAWGRGYTF
J gene: TRBJ1-2
clone size: many
V gene: TRBV7-7
CDR3 length: 12
D gene: NA

CDR3 DNA: TGTGCCAGCAGAATGACAGGGGTTGGAACTGAAGCTTTCTTT
CDR3 protein: CASRMTGVGTEAFF
J gene: TRBJ1-1
clone size: few
V gene: TRBV12-3/TRBV12-4
CDR3 length: 14
D gene: TRBD1

CDR3 DNA: TGTGCCAGCAGTCCCGCGGGGGACCTGGGCTATGGCTACACCTTC
CDR3 protein: CASSPAGDLGYGYTF
J gene: TRBJ1-2
clone size: many
V gene: TRBV6-1
CDR3 length: 15
D gene: NA

CDR3 DNA: TGTGCCAGCAGCTTAGATGAAGATACGCAGTATTTT
CDR3 protein: CASSLDEDTQYF
J gene: TRBJ2-3
clone size: many
V gene: TRBV7-9
CDR3 length: 12
D gene: NA

CDR3 DNA: TGTGCCAGCAGCCCGCGGAGAAATCAGCCCCAGCATTTT
CDR3 protein: CASSPRRNQPQHF
J gene: TRBJ1-5
clone size: many
V gene: TRBV7-9
CDR3 length: 13
D gene: NA

CDR3 DNA: TGTGCCAGCAGCACCGGACTAGCGGCTTACAATGAGCAGTTCTTC
CDR3 protein: CASSTGLAAYNEQFF
J gene: TRBJ2-1
clone size: many
V gene: TRBV7-2
CDR3 length: 15
D gene: TRBD2

CDR3 DNA: TGTGCCAGCAGTGGAGGACGCACTATGAATGAAAAACTGTTTTTT
CDR3 protein: CASSGGRTMNEKLFF
J gene: TRBJ1-4
clone size: many
V gene: TRBV2
CDR3 length: 15
D gene: NA

CDR3 DNA: TGTGCCAGCAGCGACCCGGGACAGGGGGTCACCGGGGAGCTGTTTTTT
CDR3 protein: CASSDPGQGVTGELFF
J gene: TRBJ2-2
clone size: few
V gene: TRBV5-4
CDR3 length: 16
D gene: TRBD1

CDR3 DNA: TGCAGTGCTAGGAATTCGGACTCTGGAAACACCATATATTTT
CDR3 protein: CSARNSDSGNTIYF
J gene: TRBJ1-3
clone size: many
V gene: TRBV20-1
CDR3 length: 14
D gene: NA

CDR3 DNA: TGTGCCAGCAGTTCCGCGGACTACTACAATGAGCAGTTCTTC
CDR3 protein: CASSSADYYNEQFF
J gene: TRBJ2-1
clone size: NA
V gene: TRBV6-5
CDR3 length: 14
D gene: NA

CDR3 DNA: TGTGCCAGTAGTGTTCCGGGACTGAACACTGAAGCTTTCTTT
CDR3 protein: CASSVPGLNTEAFF
J gene: TRBJ1-1
clone size: few
V gene: TRBV19
CDR3 length: 14
D gene: NA

CDR3 DNA: TGTGCTAGTTCCTACCGGACGCTCGCTAAAGCTTTCTTT
CDR3 protein: CASSYRTLAKAFF
J gene: TRBJ1-1
clone size: many
V gene: TRBV12-5
CDR3 length: 13
D gene: NA

CDR3 DNA: TGCGCCAGCAGCGGACAGAACACCGGGGAGCTGTTTTTT
CDR3 protein: CASSGQNTGELFF
J gene: TRBJ2-2
clone size: many
V gene: TRBV5-1
CDR3 length: 13
D gene: NA

CDR3 DNA: TGTGCCAGCAGCCCGCCGTTCAATGGTTGGGGAAACAATGAGCAGTTCTTC
CDR3 protein: CASSPPFNGWGNNEQFF
J gene: TRBJ2-1
clone size: many
V gene: TRBV7-9
CDR3 length: 17
D gene: NA

CDR3 DNA: TGCAGCGCCCTTGGACAGAAGAACACTGAAGCTTTCTTT
CDR3 protein: CSALGQKNTEAFF
J gene: TRBJ1-1
clone size: many
V gene: TRBV29-1
CDR3 length: 13
D gene: NA

CDR3 DNA: TGTGCCAGCAGCTGGACGCCGGGACAGGGTCCCCCCGAGCAGTACTTC
CDR3 protein: CASSWTPGQGPPEQYF
J gene: TRBJ2-7
clone size: many
V gene: TRBV7-9
CDR3 length: 16
D gene: TRBD1

CDR3 DNA: TGTGCCAGCAGCCGGGACTTTGTGGACGAGCAGTACTTC
CDR3 protein: CASSRDFVDEQYF
J gene: TRBJ2-7
clone size: few
V gene: TRBV5-4
CDR3 length: 13
D gene: NA

CDR3 DNA: TGTGCCATCAGTGAGGGGACTAGCGGAACCAAAAACATTCAGTACTTC
CDR3 protein: CAISEGTSGTKNIQYF
J gene: TRBJ2-4
clone size: many
V gene: TRBV10-3
CDR3 length: 16
D gene: TRBD2

CDR3 DNA: TGTGCCAGCAGCTTAAGTGCGGGGGGCAATCAGCCCCAGCATTTT
CDR3 protein: CASSLSAGGNQPQHF
J gene: TRBJ1-5
clone size: many
V gene: TRBV7-6
CDR3 length: 15
D gene: NA

CDR3 DNA: TGTGCCAGCAGCCCCGTAGGGGGTAATGGCTACACCTTC
CDR3 protein: CASSPVGGNGYTF
J gene: TRBJ1-2
clone size: many
V gene: TRBV3-1
CDR3 length: 13
D gene: NA

CDR3 DNA: TGTGCCAGCAGCTTTACGGGGGCACAGGGCTACACCTTC
CDR3 protein: CASSFTGAQGYTF
J gene: TRBJ1-2
clone size: many
V gene: TRBV5-4
CDR3 length: 13
D gene: NA